Following are 15 T cell receptor beta chains from one sample sequenced in a study of T-cell reconstitution after alpha-beta-depleted transplantation in children. For TCRbeta, the library was prepared with unique molecular identifiers. Each CDR3 protein is one row after TCRdb ran MiXCR on the PCR reads. The table shows almost 250,000 distinct CDR3 sequences, with about 26% occurring only once. The sample was PBMCs, taken before TCRalphabeta/CD19-depleted stem cell transplant. The origin of the receptors is a girl between 2 and 10 years old with Fanconi anemia, due to receive a stem cell transplant.

This clonotype was detected a few times. The chain employs TRBV10-1 and TRBJ2-2; no clear D gene. V lost 7 bases and J 3 bases, leaving 3 bases between the germline ends. This CDR3 has 11 amino acids. Germline V lookup: CDR1 WNHNN, CDR2 SYGVQD (reference sequence). In DNA form, the CDR3 reads TGCGCCAGCACAGACACCGGGGAGCTGTTTTTT. Translation gives CASTDTGELFF.

The chain joins TRBV7-3 to TRBJ2-2; D call uncertain. Trimming removed 0 bases from V and 4 bases from J, with 0 bases in between. The CDR3 totals 12 residues. The germline gives CDR1 SGHTA, CDR2 FQGTGA. As DNA, the CDR3 is TGTGCCAGCAGCTTAACCACCGGGGAGCTGTTTTTT. Encoded protein: CASSLTTGELFF.

The J gene is TRBJ2-7, the V gene TRBV10-2, with TRBD2 matching 15 bases. The germline V gene encodes CDR1 WSHSY and CDR2 SAAADI. The CDR3 extends over 19 amino acids. V gave up 7 bases and J gave up 5 bases; unmatched junction bases: 18. CDR3 amino acids: CASTEEGLAGGPVPHEQYF. CDR3 sequence (DNA): TGCGCCAGCACCGAAGAAGGACTAGCGGGGGGGCCGGTACCCCACGAGCAGTACTTC.

In regard to this clonotype: It may be a read error: a sequence one base away is much more abundant. This chain uses TRBV7-3 with TRBJ2-1; D might be TRBD2 (6 bases). Germline assignment: CDR1 SGHTA and CDR2 FQGTGA. V was clipped by 1 base and J by 6 bases, with 7 bases between them. The length of the CDR3 is 13 residues. The CDR3 sequence: CASSLMGGNEQFF. In DNA, the CDR3 is TGTGCCAGCAGCTTAATGGGGGGCAATGAGCAGTTCTTC.

This clonotype was counted many times. The CDR3 coding sequence is TGCAGTGCGACGGGACCCGCCGGGTACGAGCAGTACTTC. As protein: CSATGPAGYEQYF. The chain recombines TRBV20-1 with TRBJ2-7; possibly TRBD1 or TRBD2 for D (5 bases each). This CDR3 is 13 amino acids long. Germline V gene data show CDR1 as DFQATT and CDR2 as SNEGSKA (reference sequence). V gave up 6 bases and J gave up 4 bases, with 16 bases separating them.

The chain couples TRBV5-1 to TRBJ1-2; TRBD1 matches at 8 bases. The CDR3 is made up of 16 amino acids. Germline V gene lookup returns CDR1 SGHRS and CDR2 YFSETQ. The V gene end was trimmed by 0 bases and the J gene end by 1 base; junction bases not matched to a gene: 5. The CDR3 is CASSLEGQDDNYGYTF. As DNA, the CDR3 is TGCGCCAGCAGCTTGGAGGGACAGGACGATAACTATGGCTACACCTTC. The whole variable domain, remainder taken from reference TRBV5-1 and TRBJ1-2, is KAGVTQTPRYLIKTRGQQVTLSCSPISGHRSVSWYQQTPGQGLQFLFEYFSETQRNKGNFPGRFSGRQFSNSRSEMNVSTLELGDSALYLCASSLEGQDDNYGYTFGSGTRLTVV.

This clonotype was counted ten times or more. The J gene is TRBJ1-1, the V gene TRBV6-5, with D maybe TRBD1 (6 bases). In germline, CDR1 is MNHEY, CDR2 SVGAGI. Trimming shortened V by 0 bases and J by 3 bases, and 11 bases separated the two germline ends. The CDR3 contains 15 residues. The CDR3 loop is CASSYSQGRYTEAFF. In DNA, the CDR3 is TGTGCCAGCAGTTACTCGCAGGGGAGGTACACTGAAGCTTTCTTT.

The gene calls are TRBV20-1 and TRBJ2-5; 9 positions agree with TRBD2. The V gene's germline CDR1 is DFQATT and CDR2 SNEGSKA (reference sequence). The CDR3 covers 14 residues. After removal of 4 bases from V and 5 bases from J, the junction contained 8 bases not matched to a gene. DNA of the CDR3: TGCAGTGCTACCTTAGCGGGAGTGAGTGAGACCCAGTACTTC. Its protein product is CSATLAGVSETQYF.

At least ten counts were recorded for this clonotype. The limits of the CDR3 on the DNA are not certain, so only TCRdb's listed CDR3 is given. V and J are TRBV27 and TRBJ1-5; the table's D call, TRBD1, has no DNA check behind it. Including both end residues, the CDR3 is 14 amino acids long. Germline V CDR1 and CDR2: MNHEY, SMNVEV (reference sequence). CDR3 residues: CASSFLAGTWPQHF.

V gene TRBV23-1 combines with J gene TRBJ2-1; D is unresolved. TRBV23-1 is noted as an ORF with a role that remains uncertain. There are 15 residues in the CDR3. Deletions cut 7 bases from V and 2 bases from J, with 15 bases between. The CDR3 DNA is TGCGCCAGCATCCGCCCCGACGACACCTACAATGAGCAGTTCTTC. Translated: CASIRPDDTYNEQFF.

This clonotype was observed a few times. The rearrangement uses TRBV20-1 and TRBJ2-7; the match to TRBD2 covers 11 bases. With V trimmed by 4 bases and J by 3 bases, 5 bases remained unmatched. CDR3 length: 14 amino acids. Germline V lookup: CDR1 DFQATT, CDR2 SNEGSKA (reference sequence). The CDR3 DNA follows: TGCAGTGCTACTCCTAGCGGGAGGATCTACGAGCAGTACTTC. This sequence encodes CSATPSGRIYEQYF.

The genes are TRBV19 and TRBJ2-3; a possible D gene is TRBD1 (6 bases). V lost 6 bases and J 2 bases, leaving 15 bases between the germline ends. Germline CDR1 and CDR2: LNHDA and SQIVND (reference sequence). The CDR3 is 15 residues long. The CDR3 bases are TGTGCCAGTAGCTCCCCAGGGGAGATCACAGATACGCAGTATTTT. This encodes CASSSPGEITDTQYF.

This clonotype was counted ten times or more. The V gene is TRBV20-1, the J gene TRBJ2-6; D is possibly TRBD2 (5 bases). This CDR3 has 14 residues. The V end lost 5 bases, the J end lost 0 bases, and 8 bases lay between the germline ends. CDR1 is DFQATT, CDR2 SNEGSKA, per germline (reference sequence). CDR3 loop: CSASGFSGANVLTF. Here the CDR3 DNA reads TGCAGTGCTTCGGGGTTCTCTGGGGCCAACGTCCTGACTTTC.

This clonotype was seen more than once but under ten times. V and J are TRBV6-1 and TRBJ2-7; D unresolved. Trimming took off 3 bases at V and 3 bases at J, with 3 bases between the two ends. The CDR3 spans 11 residues. The germline V gene encodes CDR1 MNHNS and CDR2 SASEGT. Here the CDR3 reads CASSEDYEQYF. DNA of the CDR3: TGTGCCAGCAGTGAGGACTACGAGCAGTACTTC.

The table lists this clonotype with many counts. The rearrangement joins TRBV29-1 to TRBJ2-5; TRBD1 matches at 8 bases. The germline CDR1 and CDR2 sequences are SQVTM and ANQGSEA. CDR3 length: 13 amino acids. The CDR3 DNA reads as TGCACCACCAACAGGGGGGCGGGAGAGACCCAGTACTTC. It translates to CTTNRGAGETQYF. Variable domain in full (rest from reference TRBV29-1 and TRBJ2-5): SAVISQKPSRDICQRGTSLTIQCQVDSQVTMMFWYRQQPGQSLTLIATANQGSEATYESGFVIDKFPISRPNLTFSTLTVSNMSPEDSSIYLCTTNRGAGETQYFGPGTRLLVL.